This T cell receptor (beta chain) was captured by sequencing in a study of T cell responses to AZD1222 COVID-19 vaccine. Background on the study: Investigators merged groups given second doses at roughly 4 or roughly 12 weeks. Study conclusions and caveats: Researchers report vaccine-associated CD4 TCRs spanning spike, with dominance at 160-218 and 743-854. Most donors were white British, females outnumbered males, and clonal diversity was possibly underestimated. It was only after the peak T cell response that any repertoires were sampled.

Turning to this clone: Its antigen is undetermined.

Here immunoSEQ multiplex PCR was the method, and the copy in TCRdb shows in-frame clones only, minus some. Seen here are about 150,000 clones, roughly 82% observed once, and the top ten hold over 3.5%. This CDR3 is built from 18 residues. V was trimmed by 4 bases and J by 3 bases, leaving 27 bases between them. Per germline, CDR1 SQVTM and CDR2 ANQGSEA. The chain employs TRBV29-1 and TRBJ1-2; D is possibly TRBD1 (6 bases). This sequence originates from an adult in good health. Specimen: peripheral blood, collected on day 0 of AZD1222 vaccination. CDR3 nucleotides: TGCAGCGTTGTTGTCCCCAAATTACAGGGACAAGTCCACTATGGCTACACCTTC. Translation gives CSVVVPKLQGQVHYGYTF.